This TCR beta chain appears in the sequencing data of a study of blood T cell repertoires in COVID-19. At the level of the study: The cDNA or gDNA used as material had been derived from T cells, B-cell-depleted T cells, or PBMCs.

This clone was counted only a few times. This CDR3 has 12 amino acids. V was trimmed by 5 bases and J by 8 bases, leaving 10 bases between them. Germline lookup yields CDR1 KGHSH and CDR2 LQKENI. How the authors handled the data: By means of reference gene primer amplification, nucleated cell counts were estimated. TCRdb's copy holds only in-frame clones and misses some; the assay was immunoSEQ multiplex PCR. The DNA was the basis for D and trimming; V, J and clone size are from that table. The table lists 25,000 to 30,000 clones, more than 80% of them singletons. The sequenced sample was peripheral blood. The sequence derives from an elderly woman with acute or convalescent COVID-19. The chain is built from TRBV18 and TRBJ2-1, with D tentatively TRBD1 (5 bases). The DNA for the CDR3 is TGTGCCAGCTCATTCTTAGGGGATGAGCAGTTCTTC. Amino acids: CASSFLGDEQFF.